This passage covers 2 T cell receptor beta chains from one sample sequenced in a study of T-cell memory formation after mild COVID-19. Each CDR3 protein gets one entry after TCRdb re-called the 5' RACE reads with MiXCR. The sample gives about 250,000 distinct CDR3 sequences, approximately 15% of which show up once; around 2% is in the top ten. Sequences were obtained from PBMCs or a T cell subset sorted from them (not recorded which). These receptors were taken from an adult woman who had mild COVID-19 (a few samples of this study predate the infection). Cell type and time point are not known.

This clonotype has just a few counts. This chain uses TRBV2 with TRBJ2-1; TRBD2 agrees at 13 bases. This CDR3 is built from 18 residues. Germline values: CDR1 SNHLY, CDR2 FYNNEI. The V gene end was trimmed by 8 bases and the J gene end by 6 bases; junction bases not matched to a gene: 16. This CDR3 is CASWDLQVTSGRGNEQFF. The CDR3 coding sequence is TGTGCCAGCTGGGACTTGCAAGTTACTAGCGGGAGGGGCAATGAGCAGTTCTTC.

This rearrangement joins TRBV29-1 to TRBJ2-2; D is possibly TRBD2 (5 bases). The CDR3 runs 11 residues. CDR1 is SQVTM and CDR2 is ANQGSEA in the germline V gene. Trimming stripped 4 bases from V and 6 bases from J, with 6 bases between. Here the CDR3 DNA reads TGCAGCGTTGGAGGGCCCGGGGAGCTGTTTTTT. Translation gives CSVGGPGELFF.